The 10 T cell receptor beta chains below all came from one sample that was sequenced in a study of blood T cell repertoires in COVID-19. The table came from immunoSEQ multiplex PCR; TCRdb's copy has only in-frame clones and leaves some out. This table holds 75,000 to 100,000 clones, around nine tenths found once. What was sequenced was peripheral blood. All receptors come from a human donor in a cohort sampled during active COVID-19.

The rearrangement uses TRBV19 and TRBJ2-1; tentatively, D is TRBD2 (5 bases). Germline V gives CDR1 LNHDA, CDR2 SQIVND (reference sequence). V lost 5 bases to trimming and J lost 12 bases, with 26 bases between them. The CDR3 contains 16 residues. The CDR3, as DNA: TGTGCCAGTAGTTCTTGGGATTCGCGTCCCGCGAGCGGGCAGTTCTTC. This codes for CASSSWDSRPASGQFF.

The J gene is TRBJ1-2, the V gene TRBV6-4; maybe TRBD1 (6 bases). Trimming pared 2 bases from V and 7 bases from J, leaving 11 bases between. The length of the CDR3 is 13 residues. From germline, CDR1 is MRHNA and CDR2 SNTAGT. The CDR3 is CASSDNPRGGYTF. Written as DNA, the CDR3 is TGTGCCAGCAGTGACAACCCCAGGGGTGGCTACACCTTC.

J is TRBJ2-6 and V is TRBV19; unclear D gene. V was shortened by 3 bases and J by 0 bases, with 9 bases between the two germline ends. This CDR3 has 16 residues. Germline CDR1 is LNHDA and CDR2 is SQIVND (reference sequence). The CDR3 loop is CASSILLGSGANVLTF. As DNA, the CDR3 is TGTGCCAGTAGTATCCTCCTAGGCTCTGGGGCCAACGTCCTGACTTTC.

The CDR3: CASRRRAGTGIAKNIQYF. CDR3 in DNA: TGTGCCAGCAGGAGACGAGCGGGGACGGGAATAGCCAAAAACATTCAGTACTTC. The chain links TRBV7-3 to TRBJ2-4; TRBD2 aligns across 7 bases. This CDR3 region has 18 residues. Germline lookup yields CDR1 SGHTA and CDR2 FQGTGA. The junction had 14 bases not matched to a gene; V was cut back by 6 bases and J by 0 bases.

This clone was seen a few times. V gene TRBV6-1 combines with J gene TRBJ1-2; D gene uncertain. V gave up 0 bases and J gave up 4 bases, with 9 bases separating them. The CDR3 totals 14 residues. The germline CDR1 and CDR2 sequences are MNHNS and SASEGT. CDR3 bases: TGTGCCAGCAGTGAAGCGGGAGGAGTCTATGGCTACACCTTC. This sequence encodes CASSEAGGVYGYTF.

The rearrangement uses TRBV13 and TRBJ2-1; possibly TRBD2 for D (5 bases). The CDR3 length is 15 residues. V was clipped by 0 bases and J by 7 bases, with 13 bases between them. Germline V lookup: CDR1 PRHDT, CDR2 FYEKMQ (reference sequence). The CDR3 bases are TGTGCCAGCAGCTTAGGGGGAGACATGCGGAATGAGCAGTTCTTC. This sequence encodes CASSLGGDMRNEQFF.

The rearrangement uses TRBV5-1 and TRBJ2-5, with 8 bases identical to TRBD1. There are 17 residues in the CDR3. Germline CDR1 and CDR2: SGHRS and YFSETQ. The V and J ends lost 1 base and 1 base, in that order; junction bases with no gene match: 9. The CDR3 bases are TGCGCCAGCAGCTTGACCAGGGGGCGCGGTTCCCAAGAGACCCAGTACTTC. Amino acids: CASSLTRGRGSQETQYF. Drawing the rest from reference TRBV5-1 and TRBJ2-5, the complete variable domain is KAGVTQTPRYLIKTRGQQVTLSCSPISGHRSVSWYQQTPGQGLQFLFEYFSETQRNKGNFPGRFSGRQFSNSRSEMNVSTLELGDSALYLCASSLTRGRGSQETQYFGPGTRLLVL.

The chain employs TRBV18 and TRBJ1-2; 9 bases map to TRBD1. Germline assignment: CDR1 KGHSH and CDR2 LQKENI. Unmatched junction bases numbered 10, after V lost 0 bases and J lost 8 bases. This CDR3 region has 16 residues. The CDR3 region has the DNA TGTGCCAGCTCACCACCGTCGTCGGGACAGGGCAAAGGCTACACCTTC. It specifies CASSPPSSGQGKGYTF. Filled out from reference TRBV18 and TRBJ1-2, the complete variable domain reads NAGVMQNPRHLVRRRGQEARLRCSPMKGHSHVYWYRQLPEEGLKFMVYLQKENIIDESGMPKERFSAEFPKEGPSILRIQQVVRGDSAAYFCASSPPSSGQGKGYTFGSGTRLTVV.

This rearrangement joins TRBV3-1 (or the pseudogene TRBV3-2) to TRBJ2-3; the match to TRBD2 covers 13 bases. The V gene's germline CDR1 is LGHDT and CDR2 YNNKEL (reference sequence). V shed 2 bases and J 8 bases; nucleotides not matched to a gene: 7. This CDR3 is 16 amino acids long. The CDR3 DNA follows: TGTGCCAGCAGCCAAAGGCCACTAGCGGGAGGGCCTACGCAGTATTTT. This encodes CASSQRPLAGGPTQYF.

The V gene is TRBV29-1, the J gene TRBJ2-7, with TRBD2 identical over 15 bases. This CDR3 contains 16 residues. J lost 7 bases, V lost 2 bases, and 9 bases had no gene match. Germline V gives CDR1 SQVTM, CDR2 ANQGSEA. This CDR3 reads CSVEMSGLAGGWEQYF. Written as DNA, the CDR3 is TGCAGCGTTGAAATGTCGGGACTAGCGGGAGGTTGGGAGCAGTACTTC.